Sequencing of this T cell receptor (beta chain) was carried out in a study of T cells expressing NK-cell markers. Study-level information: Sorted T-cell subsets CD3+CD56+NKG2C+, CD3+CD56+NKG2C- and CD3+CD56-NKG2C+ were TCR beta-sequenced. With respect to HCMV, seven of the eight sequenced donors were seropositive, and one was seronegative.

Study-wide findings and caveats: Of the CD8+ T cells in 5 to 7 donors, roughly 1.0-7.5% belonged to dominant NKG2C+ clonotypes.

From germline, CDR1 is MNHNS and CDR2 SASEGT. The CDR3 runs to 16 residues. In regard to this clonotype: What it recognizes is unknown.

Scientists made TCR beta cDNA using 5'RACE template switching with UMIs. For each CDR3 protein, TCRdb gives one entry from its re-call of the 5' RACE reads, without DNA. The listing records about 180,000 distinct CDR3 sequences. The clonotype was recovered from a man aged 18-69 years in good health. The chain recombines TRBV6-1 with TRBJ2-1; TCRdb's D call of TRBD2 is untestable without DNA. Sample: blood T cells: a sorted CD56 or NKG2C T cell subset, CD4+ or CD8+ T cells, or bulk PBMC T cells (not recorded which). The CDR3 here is CASSALAGGTDNEQFF.